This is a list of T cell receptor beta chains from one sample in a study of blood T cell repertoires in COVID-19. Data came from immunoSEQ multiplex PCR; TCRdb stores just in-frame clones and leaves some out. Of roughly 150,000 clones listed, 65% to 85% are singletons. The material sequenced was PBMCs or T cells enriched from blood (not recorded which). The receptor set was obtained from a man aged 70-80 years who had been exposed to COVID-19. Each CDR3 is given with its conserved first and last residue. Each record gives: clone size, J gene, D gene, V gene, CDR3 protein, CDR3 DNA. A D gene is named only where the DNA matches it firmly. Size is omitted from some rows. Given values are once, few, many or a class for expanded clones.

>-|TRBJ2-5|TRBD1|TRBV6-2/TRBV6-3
CASSSWTGIGVETQYF
TGTGCCAGCAGTTCATGGACAGGGATAGGAGTAGAGACCCAGTACTTC
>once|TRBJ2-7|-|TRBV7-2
CASSSLQGSSYEQYF
TGTGCCAGCAGCTCGCTACAGGGAAGCTCCTACGAGCAGTACTTC
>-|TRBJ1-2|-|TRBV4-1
CASSQEPGGPYGYTF
TGCGCCAGCAGCCAAGAACCAGGCGGGCCCTATGGCTACACCTTC
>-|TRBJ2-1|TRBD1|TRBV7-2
CASSHRDRDYNEQFF
TGTGCCAGCAGCCACCGGGACAGGGACTACAATGAGCAGTTCTTC
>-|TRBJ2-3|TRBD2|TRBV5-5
CASSPLPSGGNTDTQYF
TGTGCCAGCAGCCCATTACCTAGCGGGGGGAACACAGATACGCAGTATTTT
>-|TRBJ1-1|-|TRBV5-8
CASSLAGYMNTEAFF
TGTGCCAGCAGCCTCGCGGGCTACATGAACACTGAAGCTTTCTTT
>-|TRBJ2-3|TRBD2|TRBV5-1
CASSLFLSGRPDTDTQYF
TGCGCCAGCAGCTTGTTTCTGAGCGGGAGGCCGGACACAGATACGCAGTATTTT
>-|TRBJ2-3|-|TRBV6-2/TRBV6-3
CASSYSRRRGDSTDTQYF
TGTGCCAGCAGTTACTCGAGAAGGCGGGGTGATAGCACAGATACGCAGTATTTT
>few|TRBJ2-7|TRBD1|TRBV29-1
CSCGQGSYEQYF
TGCAGCTGCGGACAGGGATCCTACGAGCAGTACTTC
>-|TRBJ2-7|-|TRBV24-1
CATSDVGTGSSYEQYF
TGTGCCACCAGTGACGTAGGAACAGGGAGCTCCTACGAGCAGTACTTC
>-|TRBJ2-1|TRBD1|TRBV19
CASSRGTGENNEQFF
TGTGCCAGTAGTAGGGGGACAGGGGAGAACAATGAGCAGTTCTTC
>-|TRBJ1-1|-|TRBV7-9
CASSLSGTGTEAFF
TGTGCCAGCAGCTTATCGGGGACTGGAACTGAAGCTTTCTTT
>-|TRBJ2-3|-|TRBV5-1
CASSFGVTGTDTQYF
TGCGCCAGCAGCTTCGGAGTCACGGGCACAGATACGCAGTATTTT
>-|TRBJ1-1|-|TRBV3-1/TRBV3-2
CASSPTTPRNTEAFF
TGTGCCAGCAGCCCTACGACACCAAGAAACACTGAAGCTTTCTTT
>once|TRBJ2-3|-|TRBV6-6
CASSADSTDTQYF
TGTGCCAGCAGTGCGGATAGCACAGATACGCAGTATTTT
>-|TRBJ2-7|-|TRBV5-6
CASSGTGNEQYF
TGTGCCAGCAGCGGTACAGGGAACGAGCAGTACTTC
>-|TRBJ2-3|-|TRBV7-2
CASSAAPSTDTQYF
TGTGCCAGCAGCGCCGCGCCTAGCACAGATACGCAGTATTTT
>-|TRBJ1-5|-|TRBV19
CASSIVFNSNQPQHF
TGTGCCAGTAGTATAGTCTTCAACTCGAATCAGCCCCAGCATTTT
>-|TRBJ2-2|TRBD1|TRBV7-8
CASVTGAGQGRTGELFF
TGTGCCAGCGTTACGGGGGCGGGACAGGGTCGTACCGGGGAGCTGTTTTTT
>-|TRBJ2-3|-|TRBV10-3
CAISPRGPRTDTQYF
TGTGCCATCAGTCCCAGGGGCCCCCGCACAGATACGCAGTATTTT
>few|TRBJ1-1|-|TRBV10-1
CASRTPGLPEAFF
TGCGCCAGCAGAACTCCAGGGCTGCCGGAAGCTTTCTTT
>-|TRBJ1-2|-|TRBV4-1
CASSQARLGGDVGYGYTF
TGCGCCAGCAGCCAAGCACGCCTTGGGGGGGATGTGGGCTATGGCTACACCTTC
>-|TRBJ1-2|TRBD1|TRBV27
CASSRQGGWNYGYTF
TGTGCCAGCAGTCGACAGGGAGGATGGAACTATGGCTACACCTTC
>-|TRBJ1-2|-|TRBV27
CASSRTGTGNYGYTF
TGTGCCAGCAGCCGTACAGGGACCGGCAACTATGGCTACACCTTC
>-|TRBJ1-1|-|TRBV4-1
CASSQPGGNTEAFF
TGCGCCAGCAGCCAGCCCGGGGGGAACACTGAAGCTTTCTTT
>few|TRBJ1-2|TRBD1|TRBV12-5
CASGFTPGTVGYTF
TGTGCTAGTGGTTTTACCCCCGGGACAGTAGGCTACACCTTC
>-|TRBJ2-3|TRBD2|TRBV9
CASSTGLAGAGEQYF
TGTGCCAGTTCTACGGGACTAGCGGGGGCCGGTGAGCAGTATTTT
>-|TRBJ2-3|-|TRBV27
CASSLAPRVADTQYF
TGTGCCAGCAGTTTGGCCCCGCGGGTGGCAGATACGCAGTATTTT
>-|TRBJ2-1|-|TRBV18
CASSPPPSLNEQFF
TGTGCCAGCTCACCACCGCCTAGCTTGAATGAGCAGTTCTTC
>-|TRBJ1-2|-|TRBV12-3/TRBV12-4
CASSVSGYGYTF
TGTGCCAGCAGTGTCTCGGGCTATGGCTACACCTTC
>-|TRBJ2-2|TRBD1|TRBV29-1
CSALRDRDANTGELFF
TGCAGCGCACTCCGGGACAGGGACGCGAACACCGGGGAGCTGTTTTTT
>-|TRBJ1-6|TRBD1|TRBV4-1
CASSQDRGFSPLHF
TGCGCCAGCAGCCAAGACAGGGGGTTTTCACCCCTCCACTTT
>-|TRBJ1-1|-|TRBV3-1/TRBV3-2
CASSPLLVAEAFF
TGTGCCAGCAGCCCCCTGCTAGTGGCTGAAGCTTTCTTT
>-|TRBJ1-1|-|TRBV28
CASSPPQGLNTEAFF
TGTGCCAGCAGTCCCCCCCAGGGTCTGAACACTGAAGCTTTCTTT
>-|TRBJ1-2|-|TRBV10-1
CASSDTDYGYTF
TGCGCCAGCAGTGACACTGACTATGGCTACACCTTC
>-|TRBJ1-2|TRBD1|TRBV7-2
CASSGGQGGGYGYTF
TGTGCCAGCAGCGGGGGACAGGGGGGAGGCTATGGCTACACCTTC
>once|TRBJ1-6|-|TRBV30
CAWSALAGGGQDSPLHF
TGTGCCTGGAGTGCATTAGCGGGTGGGGGCCAGGATTCACCCCTCCACTTT
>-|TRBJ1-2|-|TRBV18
CASSPTGGGYGYTF
TGTGCCAGCTCACCCACGGGGGGAGGATATGGCTACACCTTC
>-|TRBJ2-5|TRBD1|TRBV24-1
CATSDWGTGGLETQYF
TGTGCCACCAGTGATTGGGGGACAGGGGGCCTTGAGACCCAGTACTTC
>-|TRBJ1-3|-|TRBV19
CASKTGSVSGNTIYF
TGTGCCAGTAAAACAGGGTCCGTCTCTGGAAACACCATATATTTT
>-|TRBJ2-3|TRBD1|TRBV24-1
CATSDGTGNTDTQYF
TGTGCCACCAGTGATGGGACAGGGAACACAGATACGCAGTATTTT
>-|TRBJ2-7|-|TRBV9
CASTPLEASSEQYF
TGTGCCAGCACCCCCCTGGAAGCGTCGTCAGAGCAGTACTTC
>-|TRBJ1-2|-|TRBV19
CASSGTNYGYTF
TGTGCCAGTAGCGGGACTAACTATGGCTACACCTTC
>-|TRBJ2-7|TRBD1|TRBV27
CASRQTGTVTYEQYF
TGTGCCAGCAGACAAACCGGGACAGTCACCTACGAGCAGTACTTC
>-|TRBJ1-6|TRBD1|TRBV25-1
CASSMSQGASSPLHF
TGTGCCAGCAGTATGTCACAGGGGGCAAGTTCACCCCTCCACTTT
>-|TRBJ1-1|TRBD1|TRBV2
CASSDRGHSTEAFF
TGTGCCAGCTCCGACAGGGGGCATAGCACTGAAGCTTTCTTT
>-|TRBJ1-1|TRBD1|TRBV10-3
CAISRQGVTTEAFF
TGTGCCATCAGTAGACAGGGGGTAACCACTGAAGCTTTCTTT
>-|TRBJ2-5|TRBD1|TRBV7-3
CASSLSGEGGRETQYF
TGTGCCAGCAGCTTATCCGGTGAAGGGGGCAGGGAGACCCAGTACTTC
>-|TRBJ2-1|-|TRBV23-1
CASSHRCSSYNEQFF
TGCGCCAGCAGTCATCGGTGTAGCTCCTACAATGAGCAGTTCTTC
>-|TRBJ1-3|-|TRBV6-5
CASRLDTHSGNTIYF
TGTGCCAGCAGGTTGGACACCCACTCTGGAAACACCATATATTTT
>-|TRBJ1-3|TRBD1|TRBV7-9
CASSRTGGSGNTIYF
TGTGCCAGCAGCCGCACAGGGGGCTCTGGAAACACCATATATTTT
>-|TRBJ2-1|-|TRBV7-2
CASSLQGQLYNEQFF
TGTGCCAGCAGCTTACAAGGACAGCTCTACAATGAGCAGTTCTTC
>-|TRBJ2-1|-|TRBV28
CASSSTAAAFYEQFF
TGTGCCAGCAGTTCTACAGCCGCCGCATTTTATGAGCAGTTCTTC
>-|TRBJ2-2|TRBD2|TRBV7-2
CASSSPGGIAGGPTGELFF
TGTGCCAGCAGTTCCCCGGGGGGTATTGCGGGAGGGCCAACCGGGGAGCTGTTTTTT